Listed below are T cell receptor beta chains from one sample, sequenced in a study of a mutant IDH1 vaccine in newly diagnosed glioma. Their antigens are not known. Method: immunoSEQ multiplex PCR; TCRdb's copy keeps in-frame clones and lacks some. Among roughly 64,000 clones listed, about 73% were seen once. The specimen was PBMCs, collected from a glioma patient whose treatment included an IDH1 peptide vaccine. The receptors originated from a middle-aged man with glioma. The CDR3 runs from the conserved cysteine through the conserved F or W. The D gene is left open where the match is weak. The listing skips clone size in some rows; elsewhere it reads once, few, many or a size class.

cdr3_nt cdr3_aa clone_size j_call v_call d_call
TGTGCCAGCAGCTCATCTGGGGGGCTCTCCCCCTACGAGCAGTACTTC CASSSSGGLSPYEQYF NA TRBJ2-7 TRBV7-2 NA
TGTGCCTGGAGGGTCTCTGCGGGAAACACCATATATTTT CAWRVSAGNTIYF NA TRBJ1-3 TRBV30 NA
TGCAGCGTTGTCTCAGGGGGCGAGCAGTACTTC CSVVSGGEQYF once TRBJ2-7 TRBV29-1 TRBD1
TGCGCCATCAGTGAAAACAGGGGGCGTCGGGGGAACACCGGGGAGCTGTTTTTT CAISENRGRRGNTGELFF NA TRBJ2-2 TRBV10-3 TRBD1
TGTGCCAGCAGGGAAACACTTAGCACAGATACGCAGTATTTT CASRETLSTDTQYF NA TRBJ2-3 TRBV6-1 NA
TGTGCCAGCGGGGCCGTGGAGGGAACTGAAGCTTTCTTT CASGAVEGTEAFF NA TRBJ1-1 TRBV2 NA
TGTGCCAGCAGTTACCGACAGGGGGCAATTAACTATGGCTACACCTTC CASSYRQGAINYGYTF NA TRBJ1-2 TRBV6-5 TRBD1
TGTGCCAGTAGTTCTGGGACAGGGAGGGAGACCCAGTACTTC CASSSGTGRETQYF NA TRBJ2-5 TRBV19 TRBD1
TGCGCCAGCAGCCAAGAAGCTAGGGTACCTAGTCAGCCCCAGCATTTT CASSQEARVPSQPQHF NA TRBJ1-5 TRBV4-3 NA
TGCGCCAGCAGCTTGGCCCAGACGTACACTGAAGCTTTCTTT CASSLAQTYTEAFF NA TRBJ1-1 TRBV5-1 NA
TGCGCCAGCAGCCCCGGGACTAGCGGGGGGCCTTACCAAGAGACCCAGTACTTC CASSPGTSGGPYQETQYF NA TRBJ2-5 TRBV5-1 TRBD2
TGTGCTACTAGTAGGACAGGGACAGATCAGCCCCAGCATTTT CATSRTGTDQPQHF NA TRBJ1-5 TRBV6-6 TRBD1
TGTGCCAGCTCAGCTTCCGGGCCCCGAGTGTACGAGCAGTACTTC CASSASGPRVYEQYF NA TRBJ2-7 TRBV18 NA
TGTGCCAGCAGTGAATATATGGGACCTATGACCGGGGAGCTGTTTTTT CASSEYMGPMTGELFF NA TRBJ2-2 TRBV2 NA
TGTGCCAGCAGCCCCCCGGGACTCAATGAAAAACTGTTTTTT CASSPPGLNEKLFF few TRBJ1-4 TRBV9 NA
TGTGCCAGCAGCCGGCAACAGGGAATCAACACTGAAGCTTTCTTT CASSRQQGINTEAFF NA TRBJ1-1 TRBV5-5 NA
TGTGCCAGCAGTGAAGTGTCGACGGCCGGGGAGCTGTTTTTT CASSEVSTAGELFF NA TRBJ2-2 TRBV2 NA
TGCGCCAGCAAAGACAGGGACAATTCACCCCTCCACTTT CASKDRDNSPLHF NA TRBJ1-6 TRBV5-1 TRBD1
TGTGCCAGCAGTTTATCGGCCCCCGGGGAGCAGTACTTC CASSLSAPGEQYF NA TRBJ2-7 TRBV27 NA
TGTGCCAGCAGCGGGCAGTCGCTCTCCTCTGGAAACACCATATATTTT CASSGQSLSSGNTIYF NA TRBJ1-3 TRBV14 NA
TGTGCCAGCAGTGAAGTGGGGGGCTGGGGCTACACCTTC CASSEVGGWGYTF NA TRBJ1-2 TRBV6-1 NA
TGCGCCAGCAGCTTGGGGGCTCAGGGGTACCAAGAGACCCAGTACTTC CASSLGAQGYQETQYF NA TRBJ2-5 TRBV5-1 NA
TGCAGCGGCGGGCCCAGCGGGACCGGGGAGCTGTTTTTT CSGGPSGTGELFF few TRBJ2-2 TRBV29-1 NA
TGTGCCTGGAGCCCCGGGACACGAACCCTTGGGGAGCAGTACTTC CAWSPGTRTLGEQYF NA TRBJ2-7 TRBV30 NA
TGTGCCAGCAGCGCGGGACAGGGGAACAATCAGCCCCAGCATTTT CASSAGQGNNQPQHF NA TRBJ1-5 TRBV2 TRBD1
TGTGCCAGCAGCTTGGACAGGGGCTACGAGCAGTACTTC CASSLDRGYEQYF NA TRBJ2-7 TRBV5-4 TRBD1
TGTGCCAGCAGTGCCCAGCGGGGGGAATACGAGCAGTACTTC CASSAQRGEYEQYF NA TRBJ2-7 TRBV6-1 TRBD2
TGTGCCAGCAGATCGGGGGGAGGAGAGACCCAGTACTTC CASRSGGGETQYF NA TRBJ2-5 TRBV19 TRBD2
TGTGCCAGTTCAGAACCCCCCGGAAACACCATATATTTT CASSEPPGNTIYF few TRBJ1-3 TRBV28 NA
TGTGCCAGTAGTATAGGGGCAGCGGAACTGTTTTTT CASSIGAAELFF NA TRBJ1-4 TRBV19 NA
TGTGCCACCTTAGGTCTTCCCGGCTACGAGCAGTACTTC CATLGLPGYEQYF NA TRBJ2-7 TRBV7-9 NA
TGTGCCAGCAGCCAAGATAGGACCGTGGATAATTCACCCCTCCACTTT CASSQDRTVDNSPLHF NA TRBJ1-6 TRBV4-2 NA
TGCGCCAGCAGCGCCCCTGGGGCCAACGTCCTGACTTTC CASSAPGANVLTF few TRBJ2-6 TRBV5-1 NA
TGTGCCAGCAGCTTAAACCGAGGGAGAGGGTCACCCCTCCACTTT CASSLNRGRGSPLHF NA TRBJ1-6 TRBV5-5 NA
TGTGCCTGGAGTGTACGAGGGGGGATGGCGTACGAGCAGTACTTC CAWSVRGGMAYEQYF NA TRBJ2-7 TRBV30 NA
TGCAGCGTGCATCAACTTCTCGATAATTCACCCCTCCACTTT CSVHQLLDNSPLHF NA TRBJ1-6 TRBV29-1 NA
TGTGCCAGCTCACCTGAGCAGGGATCTAACTATGGCTACACCTTC CASSPEQGSNYGYTF NA TRBJ1-2 TRBV18 NA
TGTGCCTGGAGTCTTACAGGGCCGAGTAATGAAAAACTGTTTTTT CAWSLTGPSNEKLFF NA TRBJ1-4 TRBV30 NA
TGTGCCAGCAGCAAAGACAGGTTAACTTTCTTT CASSKDRLTFF NA TRBJ1-1 TRBV5-4 NA
TGCGCCAGCAGCCAAGATTTGCGGGACTGGGGCACTGAAGCTTTCTTT CASSQDLRDWGTEAFF NA TRBJ1-1 TRBV4-3 NA
TGTGCCACCAGCAGAGATACTGGGAAATGGAATGAGCAGTTCTTC CATSRDTGKWNEQFF NA TRBJ2-1 TRBV15 NA
TGTGCCAGCAGCTTGGGAACAGGGGCGGGCTACACCTTC CASSLGTGAGYTF NA TRBJ1-2 TRBV5-4 TRBD1
TGCGCCAGCAGTGTTACAGGCGATCAGCCCCAGCATTTT CASSVTGDQPQHF NA TRBJ1-5 TRBV10-2 NA
TGTGCCAGCAGGTACGCTTTGCAGGGGAGATCCTACGAGCAGTACTTC CASRYALQGRSYEQYF few TRBJ2-7 TRBV6-5 NA
TGTGCCACTAGCCTCCGGGACGATCAAGAGACCCAGTACTTC CATSLRDDQETQYF NA TRBJ2-5 TRBV10-3 NA
TGCAGAGCGGGCGGGACAGAGAACACTGAAGCTTTCTTT CRAGGTENTEAFF NA TRBJ1-1 TRBV29-1 TRBD1
TGTGCCAGCAGCTTCTGGACTAGCGGGGGGGCCTACACCGGGGAGCTGTTTTTT CASSFWTSGGAYTGELFF NA TRBJ2-2 TRBV13 TRBD2
TGTGCCAGCTCACCGGACGGGGGTAATTTGGGGGACAATCAGCCCCAGCATTTT CASSPDGGNLGDNQPQHF NA TRBJ1-5 TRBV18 NA